This T cell receptor (beta chain) was profiled in a study of blood T cell repertoires in COVID-19. At the level of the study: Sites across the United States, Italy and Spain contributed samples from acute and convalescent COVID-19.

Clones were sequenced by immunoSEQ multiplex PCR, and TCRdb holds only the in-frame ones, with some missing. The top ten clones hold approximately 12% of a sample with about 180,000 clones, 80% to 85% of them seen once. The V end was cut by 2 bases, the J end by 4 bases, with 11 bases between. From germline, CDR1 is SNHLY and CDR2 FYNNEI. The CDR3 runs 14 residues. Sequencing used peripheral blood. The clonotype was recovered from a woman older than 75 with COVID-19, enrolled during active disease. The rearrangement uses TRBV2 and TRBJ2-5; D gene uncertain. For the CDR3, the DNA is TGTGCCAGCAGTGAACCCTCTCTCCGAGAGACCCAGTACTTC. Its translation is CASSEPSLRETQYF. Full variable domain (rest looked up from reference TRBV2 and TRBJ2-5): EPEVTQTPSHQVTQMGQEVILRCVPISNHLYFYWYRQILGQKVEFLVSFYNNEISEKSEIFDDQFSVERPDGSNFTLKIRSTKLEDSAMYFCASSEPSLRETQYFGPGTRLLVL.